This paragraph covers one T cell receptor beta chain sequence. The sample originates from a study of T cell responses to AZD1222 COVID-19 vaccine. Some clones are missing from TCRdb's copy, which holds only in-frame ones; the method was immunoSEQ multiplex PCR. The sample consists of 90,000 to 100,000 clones, 87% of them appearing once. This CDR3 spans 12 amino acids. Germline V gene data show CDR1 as SEHNR and CDR2 as FQNEAQ (reference sequence). V was cut by 5 bases and J by 8 bases, with 12 bases left in between. The source is an adult in good health. The chain carries TRBV7-9 and TRBJ1-1, with no clear D. The sequencing used peripheral blood, collected on day 0 of AZD1222 vaccination. The CDR3 is CASSARHHEAFF. The CDR3 DNA sequence: TGTGCCAGCAGCGCCCGACACCACGAAGCTTTCTTT.